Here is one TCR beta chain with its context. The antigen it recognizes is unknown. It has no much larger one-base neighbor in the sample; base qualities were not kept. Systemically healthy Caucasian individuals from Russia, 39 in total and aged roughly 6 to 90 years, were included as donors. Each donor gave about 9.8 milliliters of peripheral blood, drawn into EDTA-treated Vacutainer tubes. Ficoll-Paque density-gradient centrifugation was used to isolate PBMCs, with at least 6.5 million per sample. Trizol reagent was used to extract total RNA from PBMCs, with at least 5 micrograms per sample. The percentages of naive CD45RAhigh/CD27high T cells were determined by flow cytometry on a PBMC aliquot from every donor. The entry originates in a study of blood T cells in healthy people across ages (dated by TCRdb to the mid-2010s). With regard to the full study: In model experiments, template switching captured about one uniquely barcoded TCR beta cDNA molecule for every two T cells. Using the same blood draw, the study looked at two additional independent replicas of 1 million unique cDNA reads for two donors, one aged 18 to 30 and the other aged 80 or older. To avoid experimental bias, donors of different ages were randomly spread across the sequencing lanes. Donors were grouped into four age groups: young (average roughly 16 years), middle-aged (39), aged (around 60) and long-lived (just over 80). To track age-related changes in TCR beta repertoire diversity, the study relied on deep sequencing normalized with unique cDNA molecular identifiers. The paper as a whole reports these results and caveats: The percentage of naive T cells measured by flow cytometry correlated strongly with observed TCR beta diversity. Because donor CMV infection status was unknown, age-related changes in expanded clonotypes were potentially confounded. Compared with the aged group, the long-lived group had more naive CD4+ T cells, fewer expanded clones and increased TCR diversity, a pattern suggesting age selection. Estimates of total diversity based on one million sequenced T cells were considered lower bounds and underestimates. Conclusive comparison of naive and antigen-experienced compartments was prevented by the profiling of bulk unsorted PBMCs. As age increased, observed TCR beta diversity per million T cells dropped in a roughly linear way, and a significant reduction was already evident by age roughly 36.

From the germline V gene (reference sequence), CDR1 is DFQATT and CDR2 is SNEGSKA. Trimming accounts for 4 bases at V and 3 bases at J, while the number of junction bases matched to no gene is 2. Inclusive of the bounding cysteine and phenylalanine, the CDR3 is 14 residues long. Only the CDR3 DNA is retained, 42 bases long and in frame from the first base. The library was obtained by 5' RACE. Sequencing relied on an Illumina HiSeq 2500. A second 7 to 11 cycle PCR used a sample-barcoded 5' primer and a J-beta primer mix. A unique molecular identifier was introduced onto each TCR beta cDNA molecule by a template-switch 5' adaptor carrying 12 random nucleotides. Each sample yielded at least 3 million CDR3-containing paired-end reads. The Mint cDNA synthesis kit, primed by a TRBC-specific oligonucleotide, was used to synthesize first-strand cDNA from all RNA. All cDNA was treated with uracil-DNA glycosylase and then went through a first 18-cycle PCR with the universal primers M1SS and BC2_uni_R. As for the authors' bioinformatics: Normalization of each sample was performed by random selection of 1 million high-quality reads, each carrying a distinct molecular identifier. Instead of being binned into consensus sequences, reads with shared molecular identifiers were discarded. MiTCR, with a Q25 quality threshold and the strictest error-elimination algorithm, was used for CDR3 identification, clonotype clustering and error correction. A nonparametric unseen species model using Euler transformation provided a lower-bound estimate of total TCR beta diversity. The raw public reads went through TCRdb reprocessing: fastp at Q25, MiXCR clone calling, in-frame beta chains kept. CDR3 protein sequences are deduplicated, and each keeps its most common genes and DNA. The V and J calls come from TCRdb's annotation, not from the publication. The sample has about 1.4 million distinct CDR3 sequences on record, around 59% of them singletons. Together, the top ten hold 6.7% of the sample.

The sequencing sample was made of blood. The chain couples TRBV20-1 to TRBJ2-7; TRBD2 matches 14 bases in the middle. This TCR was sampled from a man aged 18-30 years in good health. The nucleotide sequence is TGCAGTGCTAAAGGGACTAGCGGGGGCTACGAGCAGTACTTC. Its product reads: CSAKGTSGGYEQYF.